Presented here are 28 T cell receptor beta chains from one specimen sequenced in a study of spatial heterogeneity in lung cancer. Time point denoted: blood at routine non-recurrence follow-up after resection. Whole RNA, isolated from tumor, nontumor lung or frozen PBMC, was sequenced without prior sorting. MiXCR, run by TCRdb on the 5' RACE reads, gives a single entry per CDR3 protein. The sample holds about 120,000 distinct CDR3 sequences, roughly an eighth seen once. The source material was PBMCs, sampled at follow-up. These receptors were obtained from a male donor with early-stage non-small cell lung cancer.

This clonotype was counted ten times or more. The chain uses TRBV7-9 and TRBJ1-1; maybe TRBD1 (5 bases). The CDR3 sequence is 15 residues long. V was clipped by 3 bases and J by 1 base, with 12 bases between them. Germline V gives CDR1 SEHNR, CDR2 FQNEAQ (reference sequence). In DNA form, the CDR3 reads TGTGCCAGCAGCTTCACTCCTACAGGGAACACTGAAGCTTTCTTT. Residues: CASSFTPTGNTEAFF.

In this sample, this clonotype turned up a few times. This sequence joins TRBV5-1 and TRBJ2-3; D is uncertain. The germline CDR1 and CDR2 sequences are SGHRS and YFSETQ. V dropped 1 base and J dropped 10 bases, with 7 bases sitting between them. The CDR3 totals 11 residues. The CDR3: CASSLLGAQYF. In DNA, the CDR3 is TGCGCCAGCAGCTTGTTGGGCGCGCAGTATTTT.

The CDR3 bases are TGTGCCTCAAGACCGCGAAGCGGTGAAAAACTGTTTTTT. Translating it yields CASRPRSGEKLFF. The V and J genes are TRBV6-5 and TRBJ1-4; unclear D gene. Per germline, CDR1 MNHEY and CDR2 SVGAGI. Trimming took 11 bases from V and 7 from J, leaving 17 bases between them. The CDR3 has 13 residues.

This clonotype showed up just a few times. This chain uses TRBV20-1 with TRBJ1-6; no clear D gene. V gave up 1 base and J gave up 4 bases, with 11 bases separating them. The CDR3 totals 15 residues. The germline V gene encodes CDR1 DFQATT and CDR2 SNEGSKA (reference sequence). The CDR3, as DNA: TGCAGTGCTAGAGGGGCAGGATCTTATAATTCACCCCTCCACTTT. It specifies CSARGAGSYNSPLHF.

The V call is TRBV12-3 or TRBV12-4, the J call TRBJ2-7; TRBD2 matches at 10 bases. Trimming cost V 6 bases and J 5 bases; bases outside gene matches: 4. The length of the CDR3 is 13 residues. The CDR3 nucleotides read TGTGCCAGCAGACTAGCGGGGTTGAACGAGCAGTACTTC. Protein: CASRLAGLNEQYF.

The chain employs TRBV20-1 and TRBJ2-3; no clear D gene. CDR1 is DFQATT and CDR2 is SNEGSKA in the germline V gene (reference sequence). The CDR3 is made up of 15 amino acids. V was cut by 3 bases and J by 3 bases, with 16 bases left in between. The CDR3 nucleotides are TGCAGTGCTAGGGCACCGGTTGGTCAGACAGATACGCAGTATTTT. Translating it yields CSARAPVGQTDTQYF.

This clonotype showed up many times. This chain joins TRBV20-1 and TRBJ1-2; a possible D gene is TRBD1 (6 bases). The V and J ends lost 3 bases and 3 bases respectively, with 17 bases between them. The germline CDR1 and CDR2 sequences are DFQATT and SNEGSKA (reference sequence). This CDR3 comprises 15 residues. The CDR3 DNA reads as TGCAGTGCTAGGGATCCTGACAGGCCCGACTATGGCTACACCTTC. This encodes CSARDPDRPDYGYTF.

Many counts were recorded for this clonotype. This sequence joins TRBV6-2 or TRBV6-3 and TRBJ2-1; 8 positions agree with TRBD2. The length of the CDR3 is 15 residues. Germline lookup yields CDR1 MNHEY and CDR2 SVGEGT. J lost 9 bases, V lost 0 bases, and 7 bases had no gene match. In nucleotides, the CDR3 is TGTGCCAGCAGTTACTCGAACGGGGGGGCATCTGAGCAGTTCTTC. Translation: CASSYSNGGASEQFF.

The V and J genes are TRBV4-3 and TRBJ2-7; TRBD1 matches 7 bases. This CDR3 comprises 16 residues. The J segment lost 0 bases and the V segment lost 5 bases, leaving 10 bases of the junction unmatched. Germline CDR1 LGHNA, CDR2 YSLEER. The chain's CDR3 is CASSITQGQSSYEQYF. In DNA, the CDR3 is TGCGCCAGCAGCATAACCCAGGGACAGAGCTCCTACGAGCAGTACTTC.

The rearrangement uses TRBV11-2 and TRBJ1-2; TRBD1 matches at 7 bases. V lost 5 bases and J lost 0; bases outside the gene matches: 12. This CDR3 spans 17 amino acids. CDR1 and CDR2 from the germline V gene are SGHAT and FQNNGV. The CDR3 loop is CASSPIGTAYANYGYTF. In DNA form, the CDR3 reads TGTGCCAGCAGCCCAATCGGGACAGCGTACGCTAACTATGGCTACACCTTC.

The chain recombines TRBV5-4 with TRBJ2-2; D ambiguous. Trimming pared 3 bases from V and 6 bases from J, leaving 6 bases between. The CDR3 contains 12 residues. Germline CDR1 is SGHNT and CDR2 is YYREEE (reference sequence). This chain's CDR3 is CASSSLAGELFF. The CDR3 bases are TGTGCCAGCAGCTCCCTTGCCGGGGAGCTGTTTTTT.

This chain uses TRBV12-3 or TRBV12-4 with TRBJ1-6; 8 bases are shared with TRBD1. Trimming removed 4 bases from V and 6 bases from J; junction bases left unmatched: 5. This CDR3 contains 15 residues. CDR3 loop: CASSWGGTGNSPLHF. The CDR3 DNA follows: TGTGCCAGCAGTTGGGGGGGGACAGGTAATTCACCCCTCCACTTT.

The chain recombines TRBV5-1 with TRBJ2-7; D perhaps matches TRBD1 (6 bases). With 4 bases removed from V and 2 bases from J, the gap between germline ends came to 13 bases. The germline V gene has CDR1 SGHRS and CDR2 YFSETQ. This CDR3 is built from 14 residues. DNA of the CDR3: TGCGCCAGCAGCAGGACAGTGTCTACCTACGAGCAGTACTTC. Its translation is CASSRTVSTYEQYF.

The sample holds a few counts of this clonotype. The chain has TRBV10-3 and TRBJ1-4; D perhaps matches TRBD1 (5 bases). Germline V gene data show CDR1 as ENHRY and CDR2 as SYGVKD. The CDR3 spans 13 residues. V was clipped by 8 bases and J by 3 bases, with 10 bases between them. The CDR3 sequence is CAIRGQANEKLFF. DNA for the CDR3: TGTGCCATCCGCGGACAAGCTAATGAAAAACTGTTTTTT.

J is TRBJ1-5 and V is TRBV2, with 7 bases lining up with TRBD1. Trimming removed 5 bases from V and 3 bases from J; junction bases left unmatched: 10. Germline V gives CDR1 SNHLY, CDR2 FYNNEI. The CDR3 spans 16 residues. The DNA for the CDR3 is TGTGCCAGCAGTCTCCAGACAGGGACAATCAATCAGCCCCAGCATTTT. Its translation is CASSLQTGTINQPQHF.

This sequence joins TRBV12-3 or TRBV12-4 and TRBJ1-5; the D is unclear. V gave up 3 bases and J gave up 6 bases, with 12 bases separating them. This CDR3 is built from 14 residues. The CDR3 DNA reads TGTGCCAGCAGTTTCCGTTGGGGAGGTCAGCCCCAGCATTTT. Protein sequence: CASSFRWGGQPQHF.

This clonotype was found many times. This chain links TRBV20-1 with TRBJ2-7, with 9 bases matching TRBD2. The trim removed 3 bases at V and 5 bases at J, leaving 5 bases unmatched. CDR1 and CDR2 (germline): DFQATT, SNEGSKA (reference sequence). The CDR3 spans 13 residues. The CDR3 DNA sequence: TGCAGTGCTAGTCGCGGGGGGGCCGACGAGCAGTACTTC. Residues: CSASRGGADEQYF.

There are a few counts of this clonotype. V and J are TRBV7-8 and TRBJ2-1; 9 bases map to TRBD2. Germline CDR1 and CDR2: SGHVS and FQNEAQ. CDR3 size: 15 residues. V shed 3 bases and J 7 bases; nucleotides not matched to a gene: 7. This CDR3 reads CASSLAGGPRNEQFF. CDR3 nucleotides: TGTGCCAGCAGCTTGGCGGGGGGGCCTCGTAATGAGCAGTTCTTC.

This clonotype was recorded a few times. The chain couples TRBV7-9 to TRBJ1-4; TRBD1 matches at 9 bases. The trim removed 0 bases at V and 8 bases at J, leaving 4 bases unmatched. This CDR3 has 15 amino acids. Germline V CDR1 and CDR2: SEHNR, FQNEAQ (reference sequence). The CDR3 sequence is CASSLAGQGLEKLFF. The CDR3 nucleotides are TGTGCCAGCAGCTTAGCCGGACAGGGGCTAGAAAAACTGTTTTTT.

This clonotype was observed a few times. V gene TRBV9 combines with J gene TRBJ2-2; 13 nucleotides match TRBD2. The CDR3 has 15 residues. Trimming took 2 bases from V and 7 from J; bases not matched to a gene: 2. Germline CDR1 and CDR2: SGDLS and YYNGEE. The CDR3: CASSVGTSGVGELFF. CDR3 nucleotide sequence: TGTGCCAGCAGCGTCGGGACTAGCGGGGTCGGGGAGCTGTTTTTT. Based on the CDR3 plus reference TRBV9 and TRBJ2-2, the full variable domain is DSGVTQTPKHLITATGQRVTLRCSPRSGDLSVYWYQQSLDQGLQFLIQYYNGEERAKGNILERFSAQQFPDLHSELNLSSLELGDSALYFCASSVGTSGVGELFFGEGSRLTVL.

This clonotype was detected many times. The genes are TRBV18 and TRBJ1-1; 9 bases align to TRBD1. In germline, CDR1 is KGHSH, CDR2 LQKENI. CDR3 length equals 14 residues. V was pared by 6 bases and J by 5 bases, with 7 bases of the junction left unmatched. For the CDR3, the DNA is TGTGCCAGCTCCCGGGACAGGGACAGGACTGAAGCTTTCTTT. It specifies CASSRDRDRTEAFF.

This clonotype occurred a few times. The J gene is TRBJ2-5, the V gene TRBV24-1; no firm D call. V was cut by 4 bases and J by 2 bases, with 4 bases left in between. CDR3 size: 12 residues. Germline lookup yields CDR1 KGHDR and CDR2 SFDVKD. The CDR3 reads CATSDQQETQYF. DNA of the CDR3: TGTGCCACCAGTGACCAACAAGAGACCCAGTACTTC.

In this sample, this clonotype turned up a few times. V and J are TRBV7-2 and TRBJ1-2, with TRBD1 matching 10 bases. The CDR3 has 15 residues. The junction had 10 bases not matched to a gene; V was cut back by 5 bases and J by 7 bases. Per the germline V gene, CDR1 is SGHTA and CDR2 is FQGNSA. Here the CDR3 reads CASSLYRDRGSGYTF. In nucleotides, the CDR3 is TGTGCCAGCAGCCTCTACCGGGACAGGGGAAGTGGCTACACCTTC.

The table lists this clonotype with many counts. The CDR3 coding sequence is TGCGCCAGCAGCCAAGTAAGTAGAGGGAACACTGAAGCTTTCTTT. Its protein product is CASSQVSRGNTEAFF. The V and J genes are TRBV4-3 and TRBJ1-1, with D hard to call. The V gene lost 1 base and the J gene lost 1 base, with 10 bases spanning the gap. Germline V CDR1 and CDR2: LGHNA, YSLEER. The CDR3 is 15 residues long.

This clonotype was picked up many times. CDR3 region: CASSFLRDSPLHF. The CDR3 region has the DNA TGTGCCAGCAGCTTCCTCAGGGATTCACCCCTCCACTTT. The rearrangement links TRBV7-2 to TRBJ1-6; possibly TRBD1 for D (5 bases). The germline gives CDR1 SGHTA, CDR2 FQGNSA. V lost 3 bases and J 8 bases, leaving 8 bases between the germline ends. The CDR3 extends over 13 amino acids.

A note on this clonotype: The junction departs from germline at one end; a sequencing error may be responsible. V usage is TRBV7-9 and J usage is TRBJ2-1; TRBD2 might be the D (6 bases). Germline loops: CDR1 SEHNR, CDR2 FQNEAQ (reference sequence). The CDR3 runs to 15 residues. The CDR3 loop is CASSTRGNSYNEQCF. The CDR3 bases are TGTGCCAGCAGCACCCGGGGGAACTCCTACAATGAGCAGTGCTTC.

The table lists this clonotype with many counts. This rearrangement joins TRBV7-2 to TRBJ2-5, with a tentative D call TRBD1 (6 bases). The CDR3 is made up of 14 amino acids. Trimming cost V 3 bases and J 4 bases, with 12 bases left between them. Germline values: CDR1 SGHTA, CDR2 FQGNSA. Written as DNA, the CDR3 is TGTGCCAGCAGCTTGACAGGTCTCCGAGAGACCCAGTACTTC. This gives the protein CASSLTGLRETQYF.

The J gene is TRBJ1-2, the V gene TRBV30; 8 bases agree with TRBD1. Looked up from germline, CDR1 is GTSNPN and CDR2 is SVGIG (reference sequence). Unmatched junction bases numbered 4, after V lost 0 bases and J lost 4 bases. The CDR3 is made up of 14 amino acids. The CDR3 bases are TGTGCCTGGAGTGTACAGGGGGAGAGCTATGGCTACACCTTC. Translating it yields CAWSVQGESYGYTF.